The text below deals with one T cell receptor beta chain. Generated by immunoSEQ multiplex PCR, the TCRdb table keeps only in-frame clones and is missing some. This sample has over 100,000 clones, with about 86% found just once. The CDR3 has 14 residues. Per germline, CDR1 MNHEY and CDR2 SVGAGI. The germline V and J ends were trimmed by 6 bases and 5 bases, with 14 bases remaining between them. This specimen belongs to a study of T cell responses to AZD1222 COVID-19 vaccine. The chain is built from TRBV6-5 and TRBJ1-5; D is unresolved. The sample was peripheral blood, taken on day 0 of AZD1222 vaccination. The receptor comes from an adult in good health. The CDR3 DNA reads as TGTGCCAGCAGCCTTACTTGGCGAGATCAGCCCCAGCATTTT. Amino acids: CASSLTWRDQPQHF.